This TCR beta chain was documented in a study of immune evolution from preneoplasia to lung adenocarcinoma. Whole-study findings and limits: Clonality was highest in normal lung, lower in later-stage lesions apparently. Top clone share appeared to fall from AAH through AIS, MIA, adenocarcinoma.

As regards this clone: Its antigen is not known.

TCRdb's table, derived via immunoSEQ multiplex PCR, lists solely in-frame clones and lacks some. The sample holds around 8,000 clones, approximately 80% seen once. Patient tissue came from resections in Japan or China, 2014–2017. Histologic diagnosis was independently verified by two lung pathologists. The CDR3 length is 13 residues. CDR1 is SQVTM and CDR2 is ANQGSEA in the germline V gene. The V end lost 2 bases, the J end lost 2 bases, and 9 bases lay between the germline ends. The rearrangement joins TRBV29-1 to TRBJ2-5; D not certain. This TCR came from a person aged 70 to 85 with lung adenocarcinoma. Sequenced: FFPE minimally invasive lung adenocarcinoma tissue. Here the CDR3 reads CSVESYKQETQYF. CDR3 nucleotide sequence: TGCAGCGTTGAAAGCTATAAGCAAGAGACCCAGTACTTC. The variable domain in full, completed from reference TRBV29-1 and TRBJ2-5, reads SAVISQKPSRDICQRGTSLTIQCQVDSQVTMMFWYRQQPGQSLTLIATANQGSEATYESGFVIDKFPISRPNLTFSTLTVSNMSPEDSSIYLCSVESYKQETQYFGPGTRLLVL.